Listed below are T cell receptor beta chains from one sample, sequenced in a study of regulatory dendritic cells for organ transplantation. For these receptors, no antigen is known. The assay was immunoSEQ multiplex PCR, and TCRdb's table has in-frame clones only and misses some. The table includes roughly 8,500 clones, roughly 64% detected once. The specimen was memory CD4+ T cells from blood cultured with dendritic cells. These receptors originate from a human donor in good health. CDR3s include the opening cysteine and the closing phenylalanine or tryptophan. The D gene is left open where the match is weak. Clone size appears in some rows only: once, few, many, or a class for an expanded clone.

few	16	TRBV6-6	TRBD2	TRBJ2-5	TGTGCCAGCAGTTACTCACGTAGCGGGGGGTCAGAGACCCAGTACTTC	CASSYSRSGGSETQYF
few	16	TRBV7-9	-	TRBJ1-6	TGTGCCAGCAGCTTAGAGGGTCCCAAGACGGGGTCACCCCTCCACTTT	CASSLEGPKTGSPLHF
-	13	TRBV25-1	-	TRBJ1-1	TGTGCCAGCAGGGGGCGATGGGACACTGAAGCTTTCTTT	CASRGRWDTEAFF
few	16	TRBV7-2	TRBD2	TRBJ2-7	TGTGCCAGCAGCTTGGGGGGAGGGGTCAGCTCCTACGAGCAGTACTTC	CASSLGGGVSSYEQYF
-	14	TRBV4-2	-	TRBJ2-1	TGTGCCAGCAGCCAAGATCGGGGCTACAATGAGCAGTTCTTC	CASSQDRGYNEQFF
few	16	TRBV7-8	-	TRBJ2-3	TGTGCCAGCAGTCAATCAAACACAGGGAGCACAGATACGCAGTATTTT	CASSQSNTGSTDTQYF
-	15	TRBV5-1	-	TRBJ2-7	TGCGCCAGCAGCTTGGGCGCAGGGTCCTCCTACGAGCAGTACTTC	CASSLGAGSSYEQYF
few	14	TRBV2	-	TRBJ2-7	TGTGCCAGCAGTGTGGAGACGGTGAACTACGAGCAGTACTTC	CASSVETVNYEQYF
-	15	TRBV9	-	TRBJ2-7	TGTGCCAGCAGCGTAGGGGGCTTATCAGACTACGAGCAGTACTTC	CASSVGGLSDYEQYF
-	15	TRBV2	-	TRBJ2-1	TGTGCCAGCAGGGGGGGGACACGATCCTACAATGAGCAGTTCTTC	CASRGGTRSYNEQFF
-	14	TRBV6-5	-	TRBJ2-2	TGTGCCAGCATGACAGACACCCACCTCGGGGAGCTGTTTTTT	CASMTDTHLGELFF
-	13	TRBV6-1	TRBD2	TRBJ2-5	TGTGCCAGCACGCGGCAGGGAGGGGAGACCCAGTACTTC	CASTRQGGETQYF
-	15	TRBV11-3	-	TRBJ2-1	TGTGCCAGCAGCACAGGAGCTTTAACCTACAATGAGCAGTTCTTC	CASSTGALTYNEQFF
-	16	TRBV12-5	-	TRBJ2-6	TGTGCTAGTGGTTTAGTCAGGGGCTCTGGGGCCAACGTCCTGACTTTC	CASGLVRGSGANVLTF
-	16	TRBV4-1	TRBD2	TRBJ2-1	TGCGCCAGCAGCCAAGGGGGGGGACGCACCTACAATGAGCAGTTCTTC	CASSQGGGRTYNEQFF
-	15	TRBV9	-	TRBJ2-1	TGTGCCAGCAGCGTAGTGGGAAGGGAGTACAATGAGCAGTTCTTC	CASSVVGREYNEQFF
-	14	TRBV5-1	-	TRBJ1-3	TGCGCCAGCAGCGAGGGAAGGGCTGGAAACACCATATATTTT	CASSEGRAGNTIYF
-	13	TRBV5-4	-	TRBJ1-1	TGTGCCAGCAGCTTGAACAGGTACACTGAAGCTTTCTTT	CASSLNRYTEAFF
-	15	TRBV7-2	TRBD2	TRBJ2-3	TGTGCCAGCAGCCGCGCGGGGGGGCCAACAGATACGCAGTATTTT	CASSRAGGPTDTQYF
few	15	TRBV7-2	-	TRBJ1-2	TGTGCCAGCAGCTTAGGGCAGGCTATTAACTATGGCTACACCTTC	CASSLGQAINYGYTF